The 15 T cell receptor beta chains below were found in one sample sequenced in a study of shared clonotypes between healthy human individuals. Terminally differentiated effector memory CD45RA+ cells were excluded from the naive CD8 cells, which were CD45RO-negative and positively selected for CCR7. The method was immunoSEQ multiplex PCR; TCRdb's version includes in-frame clones alone and lacks a portion of them. This sample has over 2,000,000 clones, with about 93% found just once. Sequencing used naive CD8+ T cells from PBMCs. Receptors were obtained from a man between 18 and 29 years old in good health. Some clones in this sample may be carry-over from other donors' samples.

This clone was detected only once. This chain links TRBV25-1 with TRBJ2-5, with D tentatively TRBD1 (6 bases). The CDR3 covers 15 residues. Germline CDR1 MGHDK, CDR2 SYGVNS. Trimming left V 6 bases short and J 5 bases short, with 19 bases between. The CDR3 DNA is TGTGCCAGCAGCGAAGGGAACAGGGTTCGGGAGACCCAGTACTTC. Amino acid sequence: CASSEGNRVRETQYF.

CDR3 coding DNA: TGTGCCAGCAGCGTATTTTCGAACACAGATACGCAGTATTTT. Its translation is CASSVFSNTDTQYF. The genes are TRBV9 and TRBJ2-3; D is unresolved. This CDR3 spans 14 amino acids. The germline CDR1 and CDR2 sequences are SGDLS and YYNGEE. V lost 1 base and J 2 bases, leaving 8 bases between the germline ends.

The gene calls are TRBV9 and TRBJ2-7; the match to TRBD1 covers 7 bases. The CDR3 loop spans 14 amino acids. V dropped 3 bases and J dropped 5; count of bases not matched to a gene: 8. Germline V lookup: CDR1 SGDLS, CDR2 YYNGEE. CDR3 residues: CASSGLTGSHEQYF. Here the CDR3 DNA reads TGTGCCAGCAGCGGACTGACAGGGTCCCACGAGCAGTACTTC. The entire variable domain, with the rest obtained from reference TRBV9 and TRBJ2-7, is as follows: DSGVTQTPKHLITATGQRVTLRCSPRSGDLSVYWYQQSLDQGLQFLIQYYNGEERAKGNILERFSAQQFPDLHSELNLSSLELGDSALYFCASSGLTGSHEQYFGPGTRLTVT.

This clone has just one count. The J gene is TRBJ2-1, the V gene TRBV9; D tentatively fits TRBD1 or TRBD2 (5 bases each). Germline CDR1 SGDLS, CDR2 YYNGEE. Trimming shortened V by 3 bases and J by 6 bases, and 25 bases separated the two germline ends. The CDR3 spans 18 residues. The DNA of the CDR3 is TGTGCCAGCAGCGCCCGGGACCTTCCTACGCCCCTTCGCAATGAGCAGTTCTTC. This sequence encodes CASSARDLPTPLRNEQFF.

The chain is built from TRBV10-1 and TRBJ1-2; perhaps TRBD1 as D (6 bases). Deletions cut 2 bases from V and 4 bases from J, with 8 bases between. CDR3 length equals 13 residues. Germline assignment: CDR1 WNHNN and CDR2 SYGVQD (reference sequence). CDR3 coding DNA: TGCGCCAGCAGTGAGGACAGGCCCTATGGCTACACCTTC. Protein sequence: CASSEDRPYGYTF.

The V gene is TRBV19, the J gene TRBJ2-1; 9 nucleotides align to TRBD1. Germline V lookup: CDR1 LNHDA, CDR2 SQIVND (reference sequence). Trimming removed 5 bases from V and 0 bases from J; junction bases left unmatched: 2. The CDR3 totals 15 residues. The CDR3 is CASSQDRGSYNEQFF. The CDR3 DNA sequence: TGTGCCAGTAGTCAGGACAGGGGCTCCTACAATGAGCAGTTCTTC.

The chain carries TRBV7-8 and TRBJ2-7, with 7 bases matching TRBD1. The length of the CDR3 is 16 residues. The J segment lost 2 bases and the V segment lost 4 bases, leaving 11 bases of the junction unmatched. Germline V gene data show CDR1 as SGHVS and CDR2 as FQNEAQ. The CDR3 loop reads CASSSNQDRQAYEQYF. CDR3 in DNA: TGTGCCAGCAGCTCCAACCAGGACAGGCAGGCCTACGAGCAGTACTTC.

The chain employs TRBV2 and TRBJ2-1; TRBD2 matches at 8 bases. CDR3 length: 14 residues. Germline V gives CDR1 SNHLY, CDR2 FYNNEI. Trimming at V came to 2 bases and at J to 7 bases, leaving 4 bases not matched to a gene. CDR3 protein: CASSEWTSLNEQFF. DNA for the CDR3: TGTGCCAGCAGTGAATGGACTAGCTTAAATGAGCAGTTCTTC.

With regard to this clone: Within the sample, other DNA sequences also encode this same CDR3. The V and J genes are TRBV19 and TRBJ2-3; D gene unclear. The CDR3 loop spans 13 amino acids. Germline loops: CDR1 LNHDA, CDR2 SQIVND (reference sequence). Trimming removed 3 bases from V and 1 base from J, with 5 bases in between. CDR3 coding DNA: TGTGCCAGTAGTATTCGGGGCACAGATACGCAGTATTTT. Protein: CASSIRGTDTQYF.

This chain links TRBV15 with TRBJ2-2, with D perhaps being TRBD1 or TRBD2 (5 bases each). The CDR3 loop spans 15 amino acids. The V gene lost 5 bases and the J gene lost 4 bases, with 14 bases spanning the gap. Germline V lookup: CDR1 LNHNV, CDR2 YYDKDF (reference sequence). Written as DNA, the CDR3 is TGTGCCACCAGCCCTGCGAGGGGCGGCACCGGGGAGCTGTTTTTT. Translated: CATSPARGGTGELFF.

This chain links TRBV5-1 with TRBJ2-1; TRBD2 agrees at 10 bases. The germline V gene encodes CDR1 SGHRS and CDR2 YFSETQ. This CDR3 has 16 amino acids. V lost 0 bases to trimming and J lost 5 bases; unmatched junction nucleotides: 5. The CDR3 protein is CASSLVPSGSHNEQFF. The CDR3 coding sequence is TGCGCCAGCAGCTTGGTCCCTAGCGGGAGCCACAATGAGCAGTTCTTC.

The chain has TRBV4-3 and TRBJ2-7; 12 bases agree with TRBD2. Germline CDR1 and CDR2: LGHNA and YSLEER. The V gene end was trimmed by 1 base and the J gene end by 5 bases; junction bases not matched to a gene: 0. The CDR3 runs to 14 residues. CDR3 loop: CASSQGTSGNEQYF. The CDR3 DNA is TGCGCCAGCAGCCAAGGGACTAGCGGGAACGAGCAGTACTTC.

The V gene is TRBV5-4, the J gene TRBJ2-7; a possible D gene is TRBD2 (6 bases). Trimming stripped 1 base from V and 5 bases from J, with 10 bases between. In germline, CDR1 is SGHNT, CDR2 YYREEE (reference sequence). The CDR3 has 13 residues. This CDR3 reads CASSLRESDEQYF. The CDR3 coding sequence is TGTGCCAGCAGCTTGCGGGAGTCCGACGAGCAGTACTTC.

The genes are TRBV4-1 and TRBJ1-4; TRBD1 aligns across 7 bases. This CDR3 is built from 16 residues. Germline V gives CDR1 MGHRA, CDR2 YSYEKL. Losses at the gene ends were 1 base for V and 5 bases for J; bases not matched to a gene: 7. In DNA, the CDR3 is TGCGCCAGCAGCCAAGCGAACCGGGACAGCAATGAAAAACTGTTTTTT. Protein: CASSQANRDSNEKLFF.

The chain is built from TRBV19 and TRBJ2-2; possible D gene TRBD1, 5 bases. The CDR3 loop spans 15 amino acids. Trimming pared 3 bases from V and 4 bases from J, leaving 12 bases between. Looked up from germline, CDR1 is LNHDA and CDR2 is SQIVND (reference sequence). CDR3 in DNA: TGTGCCAGTAGTATGGCAGGGATTGCCACCGGGGAGCTGTTTTTT. Translation gives CASSMAGIATGELFF.